The present TCR beta chain was sequenced within a study of cytomegalovirus exposure and HLA in healthy donors. Overall study results and limits: Roughly uniform depth of sequencing across donors was assumed in presence/absence analyses. Both high specificity and high sensitivity reportedly marked the classifier's diagnosis of cytomegalovirus status.

Remarks on this clone: Its specificity is unknown.

This PCR relied on a set of 60 Vbeta primers and 13 Jbeta primers. Assay: immunoSEQ multiplex PCR; the TCRdb copy retains only in-frame clones and omits some. The data contain roughly 110,000 clones, roughly 82% of them singletons. CDR3 length equals 15 residues. Trimming took 5 bases from V and 2 from J; bases not matched to a gene: 10. Per the germline V gene, CDR1 is GTSNPN and CDR2 is SVGIG (reference sequence). Source material: PBMCs. This receptor was obtained from a young man in good health and CMV-seropositive. V and J are TRBV30 and TRBJ2-7; 9 bases fit TRBD1. The CDR3 loop is CAWGPGTGFPYEQYF. For the CDR3, the DNA is TGTGCCTGGGGCCCCGGGACAGGGTTTCCCTACGAGCAGTACTTC.